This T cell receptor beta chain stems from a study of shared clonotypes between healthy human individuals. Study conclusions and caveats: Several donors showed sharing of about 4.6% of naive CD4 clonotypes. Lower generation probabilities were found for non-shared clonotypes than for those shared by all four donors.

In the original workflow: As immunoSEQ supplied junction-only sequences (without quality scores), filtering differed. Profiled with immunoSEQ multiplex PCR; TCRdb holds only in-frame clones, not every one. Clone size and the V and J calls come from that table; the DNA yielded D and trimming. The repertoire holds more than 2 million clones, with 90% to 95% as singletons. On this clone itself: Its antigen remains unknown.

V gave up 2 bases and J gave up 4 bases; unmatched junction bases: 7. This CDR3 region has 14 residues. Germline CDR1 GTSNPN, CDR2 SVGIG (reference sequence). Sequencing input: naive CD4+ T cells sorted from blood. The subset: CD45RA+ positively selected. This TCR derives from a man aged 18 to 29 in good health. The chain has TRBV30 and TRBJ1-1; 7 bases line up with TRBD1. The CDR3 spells CAWSKGAPGTEAFF. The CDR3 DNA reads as TGTGCCTGGAGTAAGGGGGCGCCGGGCACTGAAGCTTTCTTT.